This T cell receptor beta chain stems from a study of blood T cell repertoires in COVID-19. In the study overall: Italy, Spain and the United States were the sources of the convalescent and acute COVID-19 samples.

The CDR3 contains 15 residues. V lost 3 bases and J 8 bases, leaving 14 bases between the germline ends. CDR1 is SGHTA, CDR2 FQGNSA, per germline. Original methodology: Nucleated cell number was recorded as an estimate derived from reference gene primer amplification. The repertoire was sequenced with immunoSEQ multiplex PCR; TCRdb's copy has only in-frame clones and lacks some. The DNA was the basis for D and trimming; V, J and clone size are from that table. The data hold about 400,000 clones, with approximately 88% observed a single time. This study enrolled people aged roughly 18 to 89 from roughly 22 US geographic areas.

The receptor was isolated from a woman aged 40 to 50 with acute COVID-19. V is TRBV7-2 and J is TRBJ1-6; a possible D gene is TRBD1 (5 bases). The sequencing input was PBMCs or T cells enriched from blood (not recorded which). The CDR3 coding sequence is TGTGCCAGCAGCTTTTCTTGGCAGGGTGATTCACCCCTCCACTTT. It specifies CASSFSWQGDSPLHF.